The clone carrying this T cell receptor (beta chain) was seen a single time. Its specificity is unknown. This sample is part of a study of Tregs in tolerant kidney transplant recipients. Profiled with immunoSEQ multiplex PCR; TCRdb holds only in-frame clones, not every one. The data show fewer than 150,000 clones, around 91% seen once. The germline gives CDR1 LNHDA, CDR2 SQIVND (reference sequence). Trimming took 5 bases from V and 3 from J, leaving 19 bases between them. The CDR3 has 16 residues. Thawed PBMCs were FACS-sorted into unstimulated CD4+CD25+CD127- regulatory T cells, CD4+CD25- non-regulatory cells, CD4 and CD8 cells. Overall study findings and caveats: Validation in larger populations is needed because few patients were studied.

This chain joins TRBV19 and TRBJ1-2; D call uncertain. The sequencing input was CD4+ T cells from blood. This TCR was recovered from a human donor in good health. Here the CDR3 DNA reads TGTGCCAGTAGTCCAGGACGGCAACCAACGGACTATGGCTACACCTTC. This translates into CASSPGRQPTDYGYTF.